The 26 T cell receptor beta chains reported below all come from one sample, sequenced in a study of blood T cell repertoires in COVID-19. Profiled with immunoSEQ multiplex PCR; TCRdb holds only in-frame clones, not every one. The table lists about 150,000 clones, over 85% of them singletons. The specimen sequenced was peripheral blood. These receptors were obtained from a human donor in a cohort sampled during active COVID-19.

The chain employs TRBV5-4 and TRBJ2-3; D ambiguous. Germline V gene data show CDR1 as SGHNT and CDR2 as YYREEE (reference sequence). The V gene lost 2 bases and the J gene lost 0 bases, with 10 bases spanning the gap. There are 15 residues in the CDR3. This CDR3 is CASSFYRASTDTQYF. DNA for the CDR3: TGTGCCAGCAGCTTCTACAGAGCCAGCACAGATACGCAGTATTTT.

This clone was observed a handful of times. V usage is TRBV9 and J usage is TRBJ2-1; weak D call: TRBD2 (6 bases). V lost 3 bases and J lost 8, with 9 bases in between. This CDR3 comprises 12 residues. CDR1 is SGDLS, CDR2 YYNGEE, per germline. The CDR3 loop is CASSAVADEQFF. In DNA, the CDR3 is TGTGCCAGCAGCGCAGTAGCGGATGAGCAGTTCTTC.

The CDR3: CASRRGQGNTGELFF. DNA for the CDR3: TGTGCCAGCCGCCGGGGACAGGGGAACACCGGGGAGCTGTTTTTT. The V call is TRBV6-5, the J call TRBJ2-2; 9 bases line up with TRBD1. Germline V gene data show CDR1 as MNHEY and CDR2 as SVGAGI. With V trimmed by 8 bases and J by 1 base, 5 bases remained unmatched. The CDR3 is 15 residues long.

The chain uses TRBV4-3 and TRBJ2-7, with D maybe TRBD2 (5 bases). Trimming took 4 bases from V and 0 from J, leaving 13 bases between them. CDR1 and CDR2 from the germline V gene are LGHNA and YSLEER. CDR3 length: 15 residues. The DNA for the CDR3 is TGCGCCAGCAGCCCAGGACTCCTTGGCTCCTACGAGCAGTACTTC. Protein product: CASSPGLLGSYEQYF.

This chain joins TRBV5-1 and TRBJ2-5; 9 bases map to TRBD1. V was clipped by 0 bases and J by 4 bases; unmatched bases: 4. This CDR3 region has 15 residues. The germline CDR1 and CDR2 sequences are SGHRS and YFSETQ. The CDR3 region is CASSLEGTGLETQYF. CDR3 in DNA: TGCGCCAGCAGCTTGGAGGGGACAGGGTTAGAGACCCAGTACTTC.

The chain carries TRBV10-3 and TRBJ2-1, with 8 bases fitting TRBD2. V lost 10 bases, J lost 4 bases, and 12 bases stayed unmatched. Germline V gene sequence: CDR1 ENHRY, CDR2 SYGVKD. The CDR3 covers 15 residues. In nucleotides, the CDR3 is TGTGCCACTAATGGCGGGGGGCGGACTTACAATGAGCAGTTCTTC. Residues: CATNGGGRTYNEQFF.

The CDR3 loop reads CASSIPGTGRSPLHF. The CDR3 nucleotides are TGTGCCAGTAGTATCCCCGGGACAGGGAGATCACCCCTCCACTTT. J is TRBJ1-6 and V is TRBV19; 9 bases agree with TRBD1. The CDR3 is 15 amino acids. Germline loops: CDR1 LNHDA, CDR2 SQIVND (reference sequence). V lost 3 bases, J lost 10 bases, and 7 bases stayed unmatched.

This chain uses TRBV6-4 with TRBJ2-1, with D hard to call. This CDR3 spans 13 amino acids. Deletions cut 0 bases from V and 7 bases from J, with 7 bases between. Germline CDR1 MRHNA, CDR2 SNTAGT. CDR3 residues: CASSDSEENEQFF. CDR3 nucleotides: TGTGCCAGCAGTGACTCAGAGGAAAATGAGCAGTTCTTC.

This chain joins TRBV6-2 or TRBV6-3 and TRBJ1-3; the D gene is possibly TRBD1 (6 bases). The ends were cut back, 4 bases at V and 0 bases at J, with 13 bases in the middle. CDR1 is MNHEY, CDR2 SVGEGT, per germline. This CDR3 comprises 16 residues. CDR3 protein: CASSSPGDISGNTIYF. DNA of the CDR3: TGTGCCAGCAGTTCTCCAGGGGATATCTCTGGAAACACCATATATTTT.

This clone showed up just once. The chain recombines TRBV5-1 with TRBJ2-1; D ambiguous. The CDR3 contains 16 residues. Germline loops: CDR1 SGHRS, CDR2 YFSETQ. Deletions cut 0 bases from V and 0 bases from J, with 10 bases between. The CDR3 DNA sequence: TGCGCCAGCAGCTTGGATCGGGTGAGCTCCTACAATGAGCAGTTCTTC. It is translated as CASSLDRVSSYNEQFF.

This chain uses TRBV5-4 with TRBJ1-1; D remains unclear. The CDR3 extends over 14 amino acids. The V gene's germline CDR1 is SGHNT and CDR2 YYREEE (reference sequence). V was pared by 5 bases and J by 0 bases, with 11 bases between. The CDR3 region has the DNA TGTGCCAGCAGAGATCGCCCAGTGAACACTGAAGCTTTCTTT. Protein product: CASRDRPVNTEAFF.

This clone has a handful of counts. The V call is TRBV5-4, the J call TRBJ1-2, with a weak D call TRBD1 (5 bases). This CDR3 comprises 15 residues. The V end lost 0 bases, the J end lost 2 bases, and 11 bases lay between the germline ends. Per germline, CDR1 SGHNT and CDR2 YYREEE (reference sequence). CDR3 loop: CASSLEAGLNYGYTF. In DNA form, the CDR3 reads TGTGCCAGCAGCTTGGAGGCAGGGTTAAACTATGGCTACACCTTC.

The chain recombines TRBV15 with TRBJ2-5, with 8 bases that match TRBD1. Germline CDR1 is LNHNV and CDR2 is YYDKDF (reference sequence). J lost 0 bases, V lost 2 bases, and 2 bases had no gene match. This CDR3 is 15 amino acids long. This CDR3 reads CATSRHRGNQETQYF. CDR3 nucleotides: TGTGCCACCAGCAGACACAGGGGGAACCAAGAGACCCAGTACTTC.

CDR3 coding DNA: TGTGCCAGCAGTTTCGGGCGGGGCAATCAGCCCCAGCATTTT. Its translation is CASSFGRGNQPQHF. The chain has TRBV27 and TRBJ1-5; no reliable D call. Germline loops: CDR1 MNHEY, CDR2 SMNVEV (reference sequence). V lost 3 bases to trimming and J lost 2 bases, with 8 bases between them. This CDR3 is built from 14 residues.

The rearrangement links TRBV7-9 to TRBJ2-6; 7 bases are a match to TRBD2. The germline V gene encodes CDR1 SEHNR and CDR2 FQNEAQ (reference sequence). V shed 8 bases, J shed 0 bases, and the junction held 10 bases outside the gene matches. This CDR3 has 17 amino acids. CDR3 sequence reads: CASQSVAGNSGANVLTF. CDR3 DNA: TGTGCCAGCCAGTCGGTAGCGGGTAACTCTGGGGCCAACGTCCTGACTTTC.

The chain uses TRBV7-2 and TRBJ1-3; unclear D gene. The CDR3 loop spans 15 amino acids. V lost 4 bases, J lost 0 bases, and 10 bases lay in between. CDR1 and CDR2 (germline): SGHTA, FQGNSA. The DNA of the CDR3 is TGTGCCAGCAGCTCCCAGTCAAACTCTGGAAACACCATATATTTT. The encoded protein is CASSSQSNSGNTIYF.

J is TRBJ2-2 and V is TRBV6-5; 8 nucleotides align to TRBD1. The germline gives CDR1 MNHEY, CDR2 SVGAGI. V was clipped by 8 bases and J by 2 bases; unmatched bases: 1. The CDR3 covers 13 residues. CDR3 protein: CASGQGNTGELFF. CDR3 sequence (DNA): TGTGCCAGCGGACAGGGAAACACCGGGGAGCTGTTTTTT.

The chain joins TRBV10-1 to TRBJ2-2, with TRBD1 matching over 8 bases. Trimming at V came to 5 bases and at J to 2 bases, leaving 4 bases not matched to a gene. CDR1 and CDR2 from the germline V gene are WNHNN and SYGVQD (reference sequence). The CDR3 runs 15 residues. CDR3 DNA: TGCGCCAGCAGTAGTGACAGGGGCAACACCGGGGAGCTGTTTTTT. Its translation: CASSSDRGNTGELFF.

V usage is TRBV6-2 or TRBV6-3 and J usage is TRBJ2-7; D possibly corresponds to TRBD2 (6 bases). The CDR3 length is 14 residues. Trimming removed 5 bases from V and 5 bases from J, with 16 bases in between. CDR1 is MNHEY, CDR2 SVGEGT, per germline. CDR3 sequence: CASSRGGTLNEQYF. As DNA, the CDR3 is TGTGCCAGCAGTCGAGGCGGGACCCTCAACGAGCAGTACTTC.

The chain recombines TRBV9 with TRBJ1-1, with 7 bases lining up with TRBD1. The CDR3 extends over 17 amino acids. The V gene's germline CDR1 is SGDLS and CDR2 YYNGEE. V lost 0 bases, J lost 0 bases, and 8 bases stayed unmatched. CDR3 nucleotides: TGTGCCAGCAGCGTAGAGGGGACAGTTACCATGAACACTGAAGCTTTCTTT. Its translation is CASSVEGTVTMNTEAFF.

V is TRBV10-2 and J is TRBJ2-5, with D unclear. This CDR3 has 13 residues. Germline V gene sequence: CDR1 WSHSY, CDR2 SAAADI. V shed 2 bases and J shed 2 bases, with 6 bases lying between them. The CDR3 is CASSERFQETQYF. The CDR3 DNA reads TGCGCCAGCAGTGAGCGGTTTCAAGAGACCCAGTACTTC.

This clone was recorded a few times. This rearrangement joins TRBV6-6 to TRBJ1-3; D gene unclear. This CDR3 comprises 12 residues. The germline V gene encodes CDR1 MNHNY and CDR2 SVGAGI (reference sequence). Trimming shortened V by 5 bases and J by 4 bases, and 6 bases separated the two germline ends. CDR3 region: CASSGLGNTIYF. The CDR3 DNA reads as TGTGCCAGCAGTGGACTAGGAAACACCATATATTTT.

This chain uses TRBV11-2 with TRBJ2-1; 7 bases match TRBD2. Germline V lookup: CDR1 SGHAT, CDR2 FQNNGV. This CDR3 contains 16 residues. The junction had 8 bases not matched to a gene; V was cut back by 5 bases and J by 1 base. The CDR3 nucleotides are TGTGCCAGCAGCCGATCCAGCGGGGTTTCCTACAATGAGCAGTTCTTC. Its protein product is CASSRSSGVSYNEQFF. The entire variable domain, with the rest obtained from reference TRBV11-2 and TRBJ2-1, is as follows: EAGVAQSPRYKIIEKRQSVAFWCNPISGHATLYWYQQILGQGPKLLIQFQNNGVVDDSQLPKDRFSAERLKGVDSTLKIQPAKLEDSAVYLCASSRSSGVSYNEQFFGPGTRLTVL.

This chain connects TRBV4-3 to TRBJ2-1; 9 bases are shared with TRBD1. Germline V gives CDR1 LGHNA, CDR2 YSLEER. This CDR3 has 17 residues. J was trimmed by 4 bases and V by 1 base; bases with no gene match: 8. CDR3 sequence: CASSQVISTGGYNEQFF. The DNA of the CDR3 is TGCGCCAGCAGCCAAGTCATTTCGACAGGGGGATACAATGAGCAGTTCTTC.

This rearrangement joins TRBV5-1 to TRBJ2-3; TRBD2 is a possible D gene (5 bases). In germline, CDR1 is SGHRS, CDR2 YFSETQ. The CDR3 contains 15 residues. Trimming took off 1 base at V and 3 bases at J, with 12 bases between the two ends. CDR3 loop: CASSLYRPGTDTQYF. The CDR3, as DNA: TGCGCCAGCAGCTTGTATCGCCCGGGGACAGATACGCAGTATTTT. The entire variable domain, with the rest obtained from reference TRBV5-1 and TRBJ2-3, is as follows: KAGVTQTPRYLIKTRGQQVTLSCSPISGHRSVSWYQQTPGQGLQFLFEYFSETQRNKGNFPGRFSGRQFSNSRSEMNVSTLELGDSALYLCASSLYRPGTDTQYFGPGTRLTVL.

This clone occurred a few times. The chain is built from TRBV4-1 and TRBJ2-3, with TRBD1 matching over 8 bases. J lost 0 bases, V lost 4 bases, and 6 bases had no gene match. CDR1 is MGHRA, CDR2 YSYEKL, per germline. This CDR3 comprises 16 residues. For the CDR3, the DNA is TGCGCCAGCAGCCGCGGAGGACAGGGTAGCACAGATACGCAGTATTTT. It specifies CASSRGGQGSTDTQYF.